What follows are 29 T cell receptor beta chains derived from one specimen sequenced in a study of regulatory T cells in long-lasting Graves disease. Time point meaning: newly diagnosed GD, antithyroid drugs for less than 3 months. PBMC-derived RNA was used for the TCR library. The authors built TCR beta libraries using iRepertoire HTBI primers and Arm-PCR of CDR3 regions. Via MiXCR, TCRdb re-called the multiplex PCR reads, giving one row per CDR3 protein. The sample contains 560,000 or so distinct CDR3 sequences, roughly 16% of which appear only once. The same data also went into a second study, on T cells in Graves' hyperthyroidism and ophthalmopathy.

The specimen was peripheral blood mononuclear cells (PBMCs), collected at new diagnosis, from a patient treated with antithyroid drugs. All receptors derive from a man younger than 35 with Graves disease.

This clonotype was counted between two and nine times. The chain links TRBV2 to TRBJ2-7, with a possible D match to TRBD2 (6 bases). The length of the CDR3 is 14 residues. Germline V gene lookup returns CDR1 SNHLY and CDR2 FYNNEI. The V and J ends lost 8 bases and 4 bases respectively, with 18 bases between them. CDR3 in amino acids: CASDEFGSSYEQYF. The CDR3 nucleotides are TGTGCCAGCGACGAATTCGGGAGTTCTTACGAGCAGTACTTC.

The rearrangement links TRBV5-5 to TRBJ1-1, with D unclear. Per the germline V gene, CDR1 is SGHKS and CDR2 is YYEKEE (reference sequence). Trimming removed 4 bases from V and 8 bases from J, with 18 bases in between. The CDR3 length is 14 residues. The CDR3 sequence is CASSVHQLSFEAFF. The CDR3 DNA reads TGTGCCAGCAGCGTACACCAGCTAAGCTTCGAAGCTTTCTTT.

This clonotype came up many times. The chain links TRBV7-8 to TRBJ1-1; a weak D match, TRBD1 (5 bases). Germline V lookup: CDR1 SGHVS, CDR2 FQNEAQ. The CDR3 has 15 residues. The germline V and J ends were trimmed by 4 bases and 3 bases, with 15 bases remaining between them. CDR3 protein: CASSYPRDGYTEAFF. CDR3 nucleotides: TGTGCCAGCAGCTACCCCCGGGACGGATACACTGAAGCTTTCTTT.

V and J are TRBV6-2 or TRBV6-3 and TRBJ2-2, with 9 nucleotides matching TRBD1. Germline lookup yields CDR1 MNHEY and CDR2 SVGEGT. After removal of 7 bases from V and 6 bases from J, the junction contained 12 bases not matched to a gene. CDR3 length equals 16 residues. Here the CDR3 reads CASTPGRGQGPGELFF. The CDR3, as DNA: TGTGCCAGCACTCCCGGCAGGGGACAGGGACCCGGGGAGCTGTTTTTT.

This clonotype was found many times. This chain links TRBV11-1 with TRBJ2-1; unclear D gene. The V gene's germline CDR1 is SGHAT and CDR2 FQDESV (reference sequence). V was pared by 2 bases and J by 5 bases, with 10 bases between. The CDR3 runs to 14 residues. CDR3 residues: CASSLFRINNEQFF. The DNA for the CDR3 is TGTGCCAGCAGCTTATTTCGGATCAACAATGAGCAGTTCTTC. The variable domain in full, completed from reference TRBV11-1 and TRBJ2-1, reads EAEVAQSPRYKITEKSQAVAFWCDPISGHATLYWYRQILGQGPELLVQFQDESVVDDSQLPKDRFSAERLKGVDSTLKIQPAELGDSAMYLCASSLFRINNEQFFGPGTRLTVL.

The genes are TRBV4-1 and TRBJ1-5; D gene uncertain. Germline V gene data show CDR1 as MGHRA and CDR2 as YSYEKL. Trimming stripped 2 bases from V and 4 bases from J, with 12 bases between. The CDR3 sequence is 15 residues long. CDR3 sequence reads: CASSQHFPINQPQHF. In nucleotides, the CDR3 is TGCGCCAGCAGCCAACACTTCCCGATTAATCAGCCCCAGCATTTT.

This clonotype was recorded many times. The genes are TRBV20-1 and TRBJ2-7; D might be TRBD1 or TRBD2, each matching 5 bases. The CDR3 spans 14 residues. Per the germline V gene, CDR1 is DFQATT and CDR2 is SNEGSKA (reference sequence). The V end lost 7 bases, the J end lost 1 base, and 17 bases lay between the germline ends. CDR3 loop: CSGALGDRSYEQYF. CDR3 nucleotides: TGCAGTGGGGCCCTTGGGGACCGGTCCTACGAGCAGTACTTC.

The genes are TRBV30 and TRBJ2-1, with D unresolved. The V gene's germline CDR1 is GTSNPN and CDR2 SVGIG (reference sequence). V was shortened by 5 bases and J by 0 bases, with 11 bases between the two germline ends. CDR3 size: 14 residues. Here the CDR3 DNA reads TGTGCCTGGTGGGGAAAGAGCTCCTACAATGAGCAGTTCTTC. Translating it yields CAWWGKSSYNEQFF.

As for this clonotype: A much larger clone lies a single base off, so this may be a read error. The rearrangement joins TRBV6-6 to TRBJ2-1, with 9 bases identical to TRBD2. The germline CDR1 and CDR2 sequences are MNHNY and SVGAGI (reference sequence). The CDR3 contains 17 residues. The trim removed 0 bases at V and 10 bases at J, leaving 13 bases unmatched. The CDR3 nucleotides are TGTGCCAGCAGTTACTCGATTTCTAGCGGGAACTCCTACGAGCAGTTCTTC. Residues: CASSYSISSGNSYEQFF.

This chain connects TRBV27 to TRBJ2-5, with a possible D match to TRBD2 (5 bases). The V end lost 2 bases, the J end lost 5 bases, and 12 bases lay between the germline ends. The CDR3 has 14 residues. CDR1 is MNHEY, CDR2 SMNVEV, per germline (reference sequence). The CDR3 DNA follows: TGTGCCAGCAGTTTAAACCCCAAGCGGGAGACCCAGTACTTC. It encodes CASSLNPKRETQYF.

This sequence joins TRBV20-1 and TRBJ2-7; D might be TRBD2 (8 bases). Trimming left V 1 base short and J 3 bases short, with 16 bases between. The CDR3 runs to 15 residues. From germline, CDR1 is DFQATT and CDR2 SNEGSKA (reference sequence). CDR3 bases: TGCAGTGCTAGAGCCGGGACAGCGGGGGACTACGAGCAGTACTTC. It translates to CSARAGTAGDYEQYF.

This chain connects TRBV6-1 to TRBJ2-7, with D possibly matching TRBD1 (5 bases). Germline values: CDR1 MNHNS, CDR2 SASEGT. There are 14 residues in the CDR3. Trimming cost V 1 base and J 4 bases, with 11 bases left between them. This CDR3 reads CASSEGQLTYEQYF. The CDR3 nucleotides are TGTGCCAGCAGTGAAGGACAGCTCACATACGAGCAGTACTTC.

The V call is TRBV19, the J call TRBJ1-5; weak D call: TRBD1 (6 bases). Looked up from germline, CDR1 is LNHDA and CDR2 is SQIVND (reference sequence). V gave up 3 bases and J gave up 0 bases, with 12 bases separating them. This CDR3 has 16 amino acids. CDR3 sequence (DNA): TGTGCCAGTAGTATTCGTGGGGGGCTTAGCAATCAGCCCCAGCATTTT. It specifies CASSIRGGLSNQPQHF.

This clonotype was detected many times. This sequence joins TRBV28 and TRBJ2-5, with a weak D call TRBD2 (6 bases). CDR3 length: 15 amino acids. V lost 2 bases and J lost 3, with 13 bases in between. Germline V gene sequence: CDR1 MDHEN, CDR2 SYDVKM. CDR3 DNA sequence: TGTGCCAGCAGTTTAGGGCTAGCGTTAAAAGAGACCCAGTACTTC. This gives the protein CASSLGLALKETQYF.

In the case of this clonotype: A single base separates this from a much larger clone, so it may be a read error. The chain has TRBV7-2 and TRBJ1-5, with D hard to call. CDR1 is SGHTA, CDR2 FQGNSA, per germline. The CDR3 is 13 residues long. V was trimmed by 4 bases and J by 4 bases, leaving 8 bases between them. CDR3 amino acids: CASSSGHNQPQHF. For the CDR3, the DNA is TGTGCCAGCAGCTCCGGCCATAATCAGCCCCAGCATTTT.

In this sample, this clonotype turned up a few times. The chain combines TRBV6-1 with TRBJ2-1; tentative D call: TRBD2 (6 bases). The V gene lost 5 bases and the J gene lost 7 bases, with 21 bases spanning the gap. Germline-derived CDR1 and CDR2 are MNHNS and SASEGT. The length of the CDR3 is 16 residues. The CDR3 is CASSIQGLFPQNEQFF. The CDR3 coding sequence is TGTGCCAGCAGTATCCAGGGACTCTTCCCCCAGAATGAGCAGTTCTTC.

The V call is TRBV3-1, the J call TRBJ1-2, with D tentatively TRBD1 (5 bases). Germline assignment: CDR1 LGHDT and CDR2 YNNKEL (reference sequence). Trimming took off 5 bases at V and 4 bases at J, with 14 bases between the two ends. The CDR3 is made up of 14 amino acids. The CDR3 loop reads CASSLGPGAYGYTF. DNA of the CDR3: TGTGCCAGCAGCTTGGGACCCGGCGCCTATGGCTACACCTTC. Variable domain in full (rest from reference TRBV3-1 and TRBJ1-2): DTAVSQTPKYLVTQMGNDKSIKCEQNLGHDTMYWYKQDSKKFLKIMFSYNNKELIINETVPNRFSPKSPDKAHLNLHINSLELGDSAVYFCASSLGPGAYGYTFGSGTRLTVV.

This clonotype was counted many times. This chain links TRBV12-3 or TRBV12-4 with TRBJ2-3, with TRBD1 matching 8 bases. V gave up 5 bases and J gave up 3 bases; unmatched junction bases: 16. The CDR3 loop spans 18 amino acids. The CDR3 region is CASSPTLGQGYGTDTQYF. The CDR3 coding sequence is TGTGCCAGCAGTCCAACCCTTGGACAGGGTTATGGGACAGATACGCAGTATTTT.

This clonotype was counted ten times or more. A read error may account for a junction end that differs from germline. The rearrangement joins TRBV2 to TRBJ1-5; D unresolved. Germline loops: CDR1 SNHLY, CDR2 FYNNEI. This CDR3 contains 12 residues. Here the CDR3 reads CASSEEYQAQHF. The DNA of the CDR3 is TGTGCCAGCAGTGAAGAGTATCAGGCCCAGCATTTT. Variable domain in full (rest from reference TRBV2 and TRBJ1-5): EPEVTQTPSHQVTQMGQEVILRCVPISNHLYFYWYRQILGQKVEFLVSFYNNEISEKSEIFDDQFSVERPDGSNFTLKIRSTKLEDSAMYFCASSEEYQAQHFGDGTRLSIL.

V and J are TRBV12-3 or TRBV12-4 and TRBJ2-6, with 7 bases identical to TRBD1. The trim removed 5 bases at V and 3 bases at J, leaving 4 bases unmatched. The CDR3 totals 15 residues. The CDR3 bases are TGTGCCAGCAGTCGACAGGGTAGTGGGGCCAACGTCCTGACTTTC. It is translated as CASSRQGSGANVLTF.

V usage is TRBV4-1 and J usage is TRBJ2-5; 7 bases align to TRBD1. CDR1 is MGHRA and CDR2 is YSYEKL in the germline V gene. With 4 bases clipped from V and 5 bases from J, the junction kept 10 bases outside the gene matches. This CDR3 has 15 amino acids. CDR3: CASSLTGAPWETQYF. The CDR3 bases are TGCGCCAGCAGCCTCACAGGGGCCCCGTGGGAGACCCAGTACTTC.

The genes are TRBV12-3 or TRBV12-4 and TRBJ2-1, with no clear D. Trimming shortened V by 5 bases and J by 2 bases, and 7 bases separated the two germline ends. The CDR3 is made up of 13 amino acids. The CDR3 coding sequence is TGTGCCAGCAGTCCTTTCCCCTACAATGAGCAGTTCTTC. Its protein product is CASSPFPYNEQFF.

Turning to this clonotype: A much larger clone lies one base from this, so it may be a read error. V gene TRBV30 combines with J gene TRBJ1-4; 7 bases map to TRBD1. This CDR3 region has 15 residues. Germline trimming cut 4 bases from V and 7 bases from J; bases unmatched to any gene: 12. Germline assignment: CDR1 GTSNPN and CDR2 SVGIG (reference sequence). CDR3: CAWTLRQGPSEKLFF. CDR3 nucleotides: TGTGCCTGGACCTTACGACAGGGTCCAAGTGAAAAACTGTTTTTT.

This clonotype occurred once. The chain couples TRBV12-3 or TRBV12-4 to TRBJ2-7, with TRBD1 as a possible D gene (6 bases). V lost 1 base to trimming and J lost 3 bases, with 10 bases between them. There are 14 residues in the CDR3. The CDR3 loop is CASSLGDISYEQYF. The CDR3 DNA follows: TGTGCCAGCAGTTTAGGGGACATAAGCTACGAGCAGTACTTC.

In this sample, this clonotype turned up many times. The CDR3 sequence: CASRGRDRVGQPQHF. DNA for the CDR3: TGTGCCAGCAGGGGGAGAGACAGGGTAGGGCAGCCCCAGCATTTT. This chain links TRBV12-3 or TRBV12-4 with TRBJ1-5; 7 bases are shared with TRBD1. This CDR3 comprises 15 residues. The V and J ends lost 6 bases and 7 bases, in that order; junction bases with no gene match: 12.

This clonotype was observed many times. The chain is built from TRBV28 and TRBJ2-7, with D unresolved. Trimming pared 6 bases from V and 0 bases from J, leaving 15 bases between. Germline lookup yields CDR1 MDHEN and CDR2 SYDVKM. The CDR3 is 15 amino acids. The CDR3 sequence: CASSRLILSSYEQYF. The CDR3 DNA sequence: TGTGCCAGCAGCCGACTTATACTAAGCTCCTACGAGCAGTACTTC.

V and J are TRBV19 and TRBJ1-5; D is possibly TRBD1 (5 bases). The ends were cut back, 5 bases at V and 4 bases at J, with 18 bases in the middle. Germline CDR1 LNHDA, CDR2 SQIVND (reference sequence). CDR3 length equals 16 residues. The CDR3 spells CASSSAVAGSNQPQHF. CDR3 nucleotides: TGTGCCAGTAGTTCCGCCGTGGCAGGGTCTAATCAGCCCCAGCATTTT.

The gene calls are TRBV19 and TRBJ2-2, with D possibly being TRBD1 or TRBD2 (5 bases each). Germline CDR1 and CDR2: LNHDA and SQIVND (reference sequence). The V and J ends lost 0 bases and 5 bases respectively, with 10 bases between them. CDR3 length equals 15 residues. The CDR3 DNA sequence: TGTGCCAGTAGTATAGAGGGACGTTCGACCGGGGAGCTGTTTTTT. Translating gives CASSIEGRSTGELFF.

The J gene is TRBJ2-1, the V gene TRBV19, with D unresolved. Trimming left V 6 bases short and J 0 bases short, with 12 bases between. Germline V gene lookup returns CDR1 LNHDA and CDR2 SQIVND (reference sequence). The CDR3 is 15 residues long. The DNA for the CDR3 is TGTGCCAGTAGGCCCGACACCCTCTCCTACAATGAGCAGTTCTTC. Translated: CASRPDTLSYNEQFF.